The entry that follows covers one T cell receptor beta chain sequence. Antigen unknown. This entry belongs to a study of post-analysis software for immune sequencing data. Study-level information: Progressive-relapsing, secondary progressive and relapsing-remitting multiple sclerosis were among the disease courses included. Overall study findings and caveats: Several TRBV segments, TRBV5-6, TRBV5-1 and TRBV20-1 among them, were found more frequent in patients than controls. Patients with multiple sclerosis recorded significantly lower normalized Chao1 diversity than controls, the study found.

Unique-molecular-identifier-tagged TCR beta cDNA libraries were used. TCRdb redid the calling of the PCR reads with MiXCR, one entry per CDR3 protein. Of about 820,000 distinct CDR3 sequences in the sample, roughly 50% were seen once. The CDR3 is 16 residues long. Looked up from germline, CDR1 is SGHTA and CDR2 is FQGTGA. Deletions cut 8 bases from V and 1 base from J, with 21 bases between. Input material: blood. The TCR originated in a girl between 10 and 17 years old with multiple sclerosis. This rearrangement joins TRBV7-3 to TRBJ2-7; tentatively, D is TRBD1 or TRBD2 (5 bases each). The CDR3 here is CASGARALAISYEQYF. The CDR3 region has the DNA TGTGCCAGCGGGGCTCGGGCCTTAGCGATATCCTACGAGCAGTACTTC.